Sequencing of this TCR beta chain was carried out in a study of T cells in Graves' hyperthyroidism and ophthalmopathy. Points from the study as a whole: Classification by a 13 V-J model distinguished ophthalmopathy from stable hyperthyroidism. Most thyroid clonotypes expanded above 0.001 appeared in blood too.

In the case of this clonotype: Antigen unknown.

The TCR beta CDR3 regions underwent amplification using RNA transcripts as the source. A first-round RT-PCR of the TCR CDR3 used the HTBI primer set. TCRdb recomputed calls from the multiplex PCR reads with MiXCR, one row per CDR3 protein. Here the sample spans about 660,000 distinct CDR3 sequences, 45% being singletons. Trimming cost V 4 bases and J 3 bases, with 13 bases left between them. The germline V gene encodes CDR1 DFQATT and CDR2 SNEGSKA (reference sequence). This CDR3 has 14 residues. Patients showing uncontrolled infection, other autoimmune disease, pregnancy or lactation were ineligible. The sample was peripheral blood or thyroid tissue (not recorded which). The TCR was taken from an adult man with Graves' disease, either hyperthyroidism or ophthalmopathy (not recorded which). The chain recombines TRBV20-1 with TRBJ1-5; possible D gene TRBD1, 5 bases. The CDR3 region has the DNA TGCAGTGCTATCCCCCGACAGTTCAATCAGCCCCAGCATTTT. Protein sequence: CSAIPRQFNQPQHF.